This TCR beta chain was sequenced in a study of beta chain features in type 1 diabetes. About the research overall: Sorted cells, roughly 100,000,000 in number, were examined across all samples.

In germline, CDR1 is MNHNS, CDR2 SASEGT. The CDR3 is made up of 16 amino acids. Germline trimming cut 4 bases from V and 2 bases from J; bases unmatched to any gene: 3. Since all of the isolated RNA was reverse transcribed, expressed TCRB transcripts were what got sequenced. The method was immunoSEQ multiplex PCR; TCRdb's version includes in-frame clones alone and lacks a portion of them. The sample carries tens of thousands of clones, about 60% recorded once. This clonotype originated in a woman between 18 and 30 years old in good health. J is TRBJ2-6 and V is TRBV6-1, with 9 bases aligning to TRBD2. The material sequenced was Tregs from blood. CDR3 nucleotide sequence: TGTGCCAGCAGTGGATTAGCGGGAGCTGGGGCCAACGTCCTGACTTTC. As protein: CASSGLAGAGANVLTF.